This T cell receptor beta chain derives from a study of blood T cells in healthy people across ages. The overall study: In model experiments, template switching was able to capture about one barcoded beta molecule for every two T cells that were present.

A sample-barcoded 5' primer and a J-beta primer mix were used in a second PCR of about 7 to 12 cycles. TCRdb reanalysed the 5' RACE reads using MiXCR and keeps one entry per CDR3 protein. The sample holds 1 million or so distinct CDR3 sequences; roughly a quarter are singletons and the top ten take around 0.75%. CDR1 and CDR2 (germline): SGHVS, FQNEAQ. This CDR3 has 16 residues. V dropped 3 bases and J dropped 4 bases, with 16 bases sitting between them. The donors, all healthy, were Caucasians living in Russia, aged about 6 to 95. These sequences were also reported in another study, on T cells of mothers and their children. That investigation notes: Donation involved three healthy Caucasian mothers and the six children that they had. Related mother-child pairs shared marginally more repertoire than unrelated pairs, though not significantly.

This rearrangement joins TRBV7-8 to TRBJ2-1, with a possible D match to TRBD2 (6 bases). Sequencing was carried out using blood. The clonotype comes from a girl aged 2-10 years in good health. DNA of the CDR3: TGTGCCAGCAGCTTCTCGGGCGGGGTGTATTACAATGAGCAGTTCTTC. Its protein product is CASSFSGGVYYNEQFF. The complete variable domain, with remaining parts taken from reference TRBV7-8 and TRBJ2-1, reads GAGVSQSPRYKVAKRGQDVALRCDPISGHVSLFWYQQALGQGPEFLTYFQNEAQLDKSGLPSDRFFAERPEGSVSTLKIQRTQQEDSAVYLCASSFSGGVYYNEQFFGPGTRLTVL.